This T cell receptor beta chain comes out of a study of CD39 and CD103 CD8 tumor-infiltrating T cells. About the study: An ovarian cancer patient and two HNSCC patients had repertoire comparisons shown.

Between roughly 8,500 and 100,000 sorted cells per subset supplied genomic DNA. Sequencing was performed with immunoSEQ multiplex PCR; in TCRdb, only in-frame clones are kept and a portion is missing. The table has some 16,000 clones, about 89% seen once. Study results and limitations: Compared with DN, SP and blood memory CD8, DP TILs appeared more oligoclonal. Unlike DN TIL clonotypes, DP TIL clonotypes seldom appeared in blood.

In regard to this clone: Antigen unknown.

Input material: CD8+ T cells sorted from blood. Subset noted: total memory CD8 T cells (CD45RA-CCR7+/-) from blood or uninvolved lymph node. The TCR sequence derives from a human donor with head and neck squamous cell carcinoma.

Here the CDR3 DNA reads TGTGCCAGCAGTGAGAGATGGGCCCCCTATCAAGAGACCCAGTACTTC. Encoded protein: CASSERWAPYQETQYF. The chain combines TRBV6-1 with TRBJ2-5, with D hard to call. Germline V gene lookup returns CDR1 MNHNS and CDR2 SASEGT. The germline V and J ends were trimmed by 3 bases and 2 bases, with 16 bases remaining between them. The CDR3 runs 16 residues.